This paragraph reports one T cell receptor beta chain. This clonotype has just a few counts. The antigen it binds to is not known. Base qualities were left out, and no much larger clone turns up one base away. Only healthy Caucasian donors were included. The twin cohort comprised three pairs of female monozygotic twins, all aged roughly 18 to 30 years. Positive isolation kits from Invitrogen were used to isolate CD4+ and CD8+ T cell populations. The data were taken from a study of identical twins (dated by TCRdb to 2016 to 2017). Regarding the research as a whole: The study deep-sequenced TCR alpha and beta repertoires from monozygotic twins, unrelated adults of various ages and cord blood to test whether fetal clonotypes persist. Replicate twin experiments were performed at different times using different library preparation protocols to rule out contamination. The full study reports these points: Compared with coincidental sharing between unrelated individuals, out-of-frame TCR alpha sequences shared between twins had an excess of sequences with low generation probability. In monozygotic twins, recombination models systematically underestimated out-of-frame TCR alpha sharing, but the models matched the sharing seen between unrelated individuals. Zero-insertion analyses could be partly confounded by invariant T cells such as MAIT and iNKT, although diverse VJ usage argued against such confounding for most clonotypes. Abundant cord blood beta clonotypes carried fewer insertions; young adult naive repertoires showed a weaker similar trend, while memory repertoires showed none. Because the same donors could not be followed over many years, conclusions were based on cross-sectional statistical analysis. A weaker excess of twin sharing was found in beta out-of-frame sequences because the signal-to-noise ratio was lowered by fewer shared sequences.

The receptor library was made with 5' RACE. TCRdb records Illumina HiSeq 2000 as the sequencer. A universal primer binding site was added through template switching, and the final cDNA carried a unique molecular identifier so that TCR cDNA molecules could be counted accurately. Specific primers in the conserved constant-segment region were used to synthesize first-strand cDNA for TCR alpha and beta chains. To control for contamination, every cDNA library carried two barcodes: a SMART-Mk sample barcode plus Illumina barcodes. TruSeq adapter sequences and Illumina sample barcodes were added in two successive PCR steps. The TCR alpha and beta cDNA libraries were sequenced on the Illumina HiSeq platform using custom primers. The original pipeline was this. Unique molecular identifiers were extracted from raw reads with MiGEC, and CDR3 positions were determined with MiXCR. Recombination models were inferred per individual with the repgenHMM and IGoR tools using an EM algorithm. Shared clonotype analysis was performed with the tcR package in R, normalizing sharing by the product of cloneset sizes. Out-of-frame nonproductive sequences were analyzed to study raw recombination free of thymic and clonal selection effects. TCRdb reprocessing: public reads trimmed at Q25 with fastp, clones called with MiXCR, in-frame beta chains kept. Rows are combined by CDR3 protein, so each entry shows the most common genes and DNA. The V and J calls follow TCRdb's processing rather than the paper's. Present in this sample are about 490,000 distinct CDR3 sequences, 13% to 15% of which were seen just once. The top ten clonotypes cover about 0.47% of the sample.

In addition, the sample was reused for a study of yellow fever vaccine responses in identical twins. From the second report: The authors reported that the T cell response to vaccination in identical twins appeared partly convergent and partly personalized. In identical twins, the study followed T cell clones that responded to the vaccine with precision.

This receptor was obtained from a woman younger than 35 in good health. What was sequenced was CD4+ T cells sorted from blood.

The CDR3 reads as follows: CASSGRLAGVYNEQFF. Here is the DNA: TGTGCCAGCAGTGGAAGACTAGCGGGCGTATACAATGAGCAGTTCTTC. In this chain, TRBV12-3 or TRBV12-4 is recombined with TRBJ2-1, with 10 bases in between that match TRBD2. Counted from cysteine to phenylalanine, this CDR3 has 16 amino acids. CDR3 DNA only is kept here, 48 bases in frame from base 1. After removal of 5 bases from V and 4 bases from J, the junction retains 8 bases not matched to a gene.